What follows is one T cell receptor (beta chain) and its context. Its antigen remains unknown. The sequenced fragment ends 3 residues before the CDR3 boundary, so the rest is inferred from the germline J gene. This record belongs to a study of Tregs in tolerant kidney transplant recipients. Overall study: The nonmyeloablative bone marrow transplants came from related graft donors, with transient mixed chimerism.

Sequencing was performed with immunoSEQ multiplex PCR; in TCRdb, only in-frame clones are kept and a portion is missing. The listing contains under 55,000 clones. Study outcomes and limitations: Tolerant patients' donor-specific Tregs expanded beyond overall Tregs, suggesting antigen-driven growth. Expanding Tregs on activated donor B cells appeared to best identify donor-specific TCRbeta clones.

Germline-derived CDR1 and CDR2 are SNHLY and FYNNEI. Deletions cut 6 bases from V and 2 bases from J, with 16 bases between. This CDR3 is 15 amino acids long. The sequence derives from a human donor who received a combined kidney and bone marrow transplant. The specimen comprised CD4+ T cells from blood, sampled before the transplant. The chain uses TRBV2 and TRBJ1-2, with D possibly being TRBD1 (5 bases). CDR3 sequence: CASSQGGADNYGYTF. The covered CDR3 bases are TGTGCCAGCAGCCAAGGCGGGGCGGACAACTATGGC.